The 6 T cell receptor beta chains below were found in one sample sequenced in a study of blood T cell repertoires in COVID-19. Assay used: immunoSEQ multiplex PCR; TCRdb lists only in-frame clones, some missing. In the table there are about 94,000 clones, more than 65% of which are singletons. The sequencing sample was made of peripheral blood. The receptors derive from a man in his fifties or sixties with acute or convalescent COVID-19.

The sample holds one count of this clone. The gene calls are TRBV6-5 and TRBJ1-2; TRBD1 agrees at 7 bases. This CDR3 contains 14 residues. The germline V gene has CDR1 MNHEY and CDR2 SVGAGI. The V and J ends lost 0 bases and 10 bases, in that order; junction bases with no gene match: 8. CDR3 protein: CASSYSRGQVSYTF. CDR3 sequence (DNA): TGTGCCAGCAGTTACTCCCGAGGACAGGTCTCCTACACCTTC.

The CDR3 here is CASSTGQPSYNEQFF. The CDR3 DNA reads TGCGCCAGCAGCACGGGACAGCCTTCCTACAATGAGCAGTTCTTC. J is TRBJ2-1 and V is TRBV5-1, with 7 nucleotides matching TRBD1. CDR1 is SGHRS and CDR2 is YFSETQ in the germline V gene. Trimming at V came to 4 bases and at J to 1 base, leaving 5 bases not matched to a gene. The CDR3 is 15 residues long.

This clone was seen just once. The rearrangement joins TRBV24-1 to TRBJ2-3, with TRBD1 matching over 9 bases. This CDR3 region has 15 residues. V lost 2 bases, J lost 3 bases, and 2 bases stayed unmatched. Germline V gene lookup returns CDR1 KGHDR and CDR2 SFDVKD. Here the CDR3 DNA reads TGTGCCACCAGTGATTGGGACAGGGAGACAGATACGCAGTATTTT. Protein sequence: CATSDWDRETDTQYF.

The chain is built from TRBV19 and TRBJ2-2; no clear D gene. This CDR3 is built from 13 residues. V lost 7 bases to trimming and J lost 4 bases, with 10 bases between them. Germline lookup yields CDR1 LNHDA and CDR2 SQIVND (reference sequence). CDR3 protein: CASNSRSTGELFF. The CDR3 region has the DNA TGTGCCAGTAACAGTCGATCCACCGGGGAGCTGTTTTTT.

This chain uses TRBV11-2 with TRBJ2-1; possible D gene TRBD2, 6 bases. V was shortened by 11 bases and J by 9 bases, with 17 bases between the two germline ends. The CDR3 covers 12 residues. Germline-derived CDR1 and CDR2 are SGHAT and FQNNGV. CDR3 nucleotide sequence: TGTGCCTGTGGGGGGATCAATACTGAGCAGTTCTTC. This sequence encodes CACGGINTEQFF.

CDR3 DNA: TGTGCCAGCAGCTTAGGGTGGGCGCGGGGGGGCCTGGAGACCCAGTACTTC. Residues: CASSLGWARGGLETQYF. The rearrangement joins TRBV7-2 to TRBJ2-5; 9 nucleotides match TRBD2. Losses at the gene ends were 1 base for V and 5 bases for J; bases not matched to a gene: 11. The CDR3 consists of 17 residues. From germline, CDR1 is SGHTA and CDR2 FQGNSA.